This TCR beta chain comes out of a study of blood T cell repertoires in COVID-19 (dated by TCRdb to 2018 to 2020). About the investigation overall: The collaborator samples originated in the United States, Italy and Spain and spanned the acute and convalescent phases of COVID-19. Samples were obtained from the ongoing ImmuneRACE study (first 160 participants) and from about 1,300 subjects provided by 6 global collaborators. A freely available public database, intended as a resource for researchers studying the immune response to SARS-CoV-2, is where the repertoires were released. Subjects who had been exposed to COVID-19, were actively infected with it, or had recovered from it provided the deeply sampled blood TCRbeta repertoires that made up the dataset. The material from the prospective study consisted of cDNA or gDNA derived from T cells, B-cell-depleted T cells, or PBMCs. HLA class I and class II types, where available, came from metadata supplied by the sample provider rather than from assay-based typing. Nearly every sample came with metadata listing a de-identified subject ID, COVID-19 status, age in years and sex.

The germline V gene sets CDR1 to SGHRS and CDR2 to YFSETQ. From cysteine to phenylalanine, the CDR3 is 15 amino acids long. Left in the record is the CDR3 DNA by itself, 45 bases read in frame from the first base. Ends trimmed: V by 2 bases, J by 1 base; bases unmatched to a gene: 1. This clone was recorded once. Its cognate antigen has yet to be identified. There are no base qualities to consult, and no much larger clone falls within one base. Additional DNA sequences in this sample encode the identical CDR3. The collaborating institutions used their own protocols to collect whole blood in K2EDTA tubes. For TCRbeta analysis, collaborator samples were shipped as frozen whole blood, as isolated PBMCs, or as DNA extracted from either sample type. General study outcomes and caveats: How much clinical and demographic metadata was included differed by source and by participant, and the metadata was provided uncurated.

The immunoSEQ Assay, a bias-controlled multiplex PCR, was used to amplify TCRbeta CDR3 regions from genomic DNA. Turning to the authors' computational methods: The number of nucleated cells in each sample was estimated from the amplification of reference gene primers within the assay. To quantify the absolute abundance of each unique TCRbeta CDR3 rearrangement, sequence reads were collapsed and filtered. For each sample, productive Simpson clonality was calculated as the square root of Simpson's diversity index across productive rearrangements. The immuneACCESS repertoire file appears here via TCRdb, limited to in-frame rearrangements. These files lack a portion of the clones; in checked studies, under half of the deficit traces to unresolved V genes, and the cause of the others is not known. Clonal size and the V and J genes are those of that table, whereas D and trimming came from the DNA. This sample comprises 30,000 to 35,000 clones, roughly 80% of them detected only once. The ten top clones hold roughly 14% of the sample.

The V and J genes are TRBV5-1 and TRBJ2-1; 9 bases in the middle match TRBD2. Material: peripheral blood. The TCR originated in an elderly man with active or convalescent COVID-19. The CDR3 protein sequence reads: CASSFSGSSYNEQFF. The DNA is as follows: TGCGCCAGCAGCTTTAGCGGGAGTTCCTACAATGAGCAGTTCTTC.